Listed below are T cell receptor beta chains from one sample, sequenced in a study of cytomegalovirus exposure and HLA in healthy donors. Clones were read by immunoSEQ multiplex PCR, and TCRdb kept only the in-frame ones, dropping some. The sample holds about 82,000 clones, 65% seen once. What was sequenced was PBMCs. Receptors were obtained from a woman between 50 and 59 years old in good health and CMV-seropositive. Both conserved end residues are part of each CDR3. The D gene is left open where the match is weak. Part of the rows lack a size; the others show once, few, many or a class for expanded clones.

TRBJ2-2	TRBV5-1	-	-	CASTDGLTPTGELFF	TGCGCCAGCACCGACGGACTAACACCTACCGGGGAGCTGTTTTTT
TRBJ1-3	TRBV14	-	-	CASSRRGGGRGNTIYF	TGTGCCAGCAGCCGGCGTGGGGGAGGCAGAGGAAACACCATATATTTT
TRBJ1-4	TRBV5-5	-	-	CASSLQGISATNEKLFF	TGTGCCAGCAGCTTGCAGGGGATAAGTGCAACTAATGAAAAACTGTTTTTT
TRBJ2-5	TRBV2	few	TRBD2	CASSPQGLVTETQYF	TGTGCCAGCAGCCCCCAGGGACTAGTCACGGAGACCCAGTACTTC
TRBJ2-5	TRBV28	-	-	CASRRVQETQYF	TGTGCCAGCAGGCGTGTGCAAGAGACCCAGTACTTC
TRBJ2-5	TRBV9	-	TRBD2	CASSLGLAGIQETQYF	TGTGCCAGCAGCCTGGGACTAGCGGGGATCCAAGAGACCCAGTACTTC
TRBJ2-5	TRBV7-2	-	TRBD1	CASSLNRGKQETQYF	TGTGCCAGCAGCTTAAACAGGGGGAAACAAGAGACCCAGTACTTC
TRBJ1-2	TRBV9	-	TRBD1	CASSVGDRGFYGYTF	TGTGCCAGCAGCGTGGGGGACAGGGGATTCTATGGCTACACCTTC
TRBJ1-4	TRBV4-1	-	-	CASTQVYFSATNEKLFF	TGCGCCAGCACCCAAGTTTATTTTTCAGCAACTAATGAAAAACTGTTTTTT
TRBJ2-7	TRBV6-5	-	TRBD1	CASRRDRGLSYEQYF	TGTGCCAGCAGACGGGACAGGGGACTTTCCTACGAGCAGTACTTC
TRBJ2-3	TRBV30	once	-	CAWISRSTDTQYF	TGTGCCTGGATTTCGCGCAGCACAGATACGCAGTATTTT
TRBJ2-7	TRBV30	-	-	CAWSVQGAGEQYF	TGTGCCTGGAGTGTTCAAGGGGCAGGGGAGCAGTACTTC
TRBJ2-1	TRBV6-1	once	TRBD2	CASSAVGAREGEQFF	TGTGCCAGCAGTGCGGTCGGGGCTCGGGAGGGTGAGCAGTTCTTC
TRBJ1-2	TRBV6-5	-	TRBD1	CASTRDSNYGYTF	TGTGCCAGCACTCGGGACAGCAACTATGGCTACACCTTC
TRBJ1-1	TRBV5-6	-	-	CASSPTPGRTEAFF	TGTGCCAGCAGCCCAACTCCCGGGAGGACTGAAGCTTTCTTT
TRBJ1-2	TRBV2	-	-	CASRYEGVVYGYTF	TGTGCCAGCAGGTACGAGGGGGTAGTCTATGGCTACACCTTC
TRBJ1-1	TRBV14	-	-	CASSQDRRETFF	TGTGCCAGCAGCCAAGATAGGAGGGAAACTTTCTTT
TRBJ2-7	TRBV27	-	-	CASRATGGGSYEQYF	TGTGCCAGCAGAGCTACAGGGGGGGGCTCCTACGAGCAGTACTTC
TRBJ1-4	TRBV4-2	-	-	CASSHPGGGEKLFF	TGTGCCAGCAGCCACCCCGGGGGAGGGGAAAAACTGTTTTTT
TRBJ2-7	TRBV6-5	-	TRBD1	CAGTGGVDYEQYF	TGTGCCGGAACAGGGGGCGTCGACTACGAGCAGTACTTC
TRBJ2-7	TRBV27	once	TRBD2	CASSLGAGKPYEQYF	TGTGCCAGCAGTTTAGGAGCGGGGAAGCCCTACGAGCAGTACTTC
TRBJ1-3	TRBV6-1	-	TRBD1	CASRSGGASGNTIYF	TGTGCCAGCAGATCAGGGGGCGCGTCTGGAAACACCATATATTTT
TRBJ1-2	TRBV28	-	-	CASSLGESPYGYTF	TGTGCCAGCAGTCTCGGGGAAAGCCCCTATGGCTACACCTTC
TRBJ1-6	TRBV16	few	-	CASSQRQDNSPLHF	TGTGCCAGCAGCCAGAGACAAGATAATTCACCCCTCCACTTT
TRBJ2-7	TRBV7-9	few	-	CASSGSNPYEQYF	TGTGCCAGCAGCGGGAGCAACCCCTACGAGCAGTACTTC
TRBJ2-5	TRBV6-5	-	-	CASSYGARETQYF	TGTGCCAGCAGTTACGGAGCGAGAGAGACCCAGTACTTC
TRBJ2-3	TRBV7-9	-	-	CASSPARGDTQYF	TGTGCCAGCAGCCCAGCACGGGGGGATACGCAGTATTTT
TRBJ2-3	TRBV29-1	-	TRBD1	CSAPEGAGTDTQYF	TGCAGCGCCCCTGAGGGGGCTGGCACAGATACGCAGTATTTT
TRBJ1-5	TRBV2	-	TRBD1	CASKDRGPDQPQHF	TGTGCCAGCAAAGACAGGGGGCCGGATCAGCCCCAGCATTTT
TRBJ1-1	TRBV29-1	few	-	CSVEDQGGTEAFF	TGCAGCGTTGAAGATCAAGGAGGGACTGAAGCTTTCTTT
TRBJ1-4	TRBV19	-	-	CASSLTATNEKLFF	TGTGCCAGTTCGTTGACAGCAACTAATGAAAAACTGTTTTTT
TRBJ1-1	TRBV7-2	few	-	CASSFGAGSAEAFF	TGTGCCAGCAGCTTTGGGGCAGGGTCCGCTGAAGCTTTCTTT
TRBJ1-5	TRBV30	-	-	CAWSSRPQGNQPQHF	TGTGCCTGGAGTTCACGGCCCCAGGGAAATCAGCCCCAGCATTTT
TRBJ2-5	TRBV5-1	-	TRBD1	CASSGGQGETQYF	TGCGCCAGCAGCGGGGGACAGGGGGAGACCCAGTACTTC
TRBJ2-7	TRBV7-9	-	TRBD2	CASSSQLLAGGTHEQYF	TGTGCCAGCAGCTCCCAACTACTAGCGGGGGGGACCCACGAGCAGTACTTC
TRBJ1-1	TRBV7-9	-	-	CASSQSLRDTEAFF	TGTGCCAGCAGCCAATCCCTACGGGACACTGAAGCTTTCTTT
TRBJ1-2	TRBV5-1	once	-	CASSFNWEGYTF	TGCGCCAGCAGCTTCAATTGGGAGGGCTACACCTTC
TRBJ2-2	TRBV28	-	TRBD2	CASSLYSGGASGELFF	TGTGCCAGCAGTTTATATAGCGGGGGGGCCAGCGGGGAGCTGTTTTTT
TRBJ2-7	TRBV19	few	TRBD1	CASSSGGYEQYF	TGTGCCAGTAGTTCAGGGGGTTACGAGCAGTACTTC
TRBJ2-1	TRBV25-1	once	-	CARLDRGLTLQFF	TGTGCCAGACTTGACAGGGGACTAACTTTGCAGTTCTTC
TRBJ1-6	TRBV7-6	few	TRBD1	CASSLTGGGSPLHF	TGTGCCAGCAGTCTGACAGGGGGCGGTTCACCCCTCCACTTT
TRBJ1-3	TRBV6-5	-	-	CASSPGSDGNTIYF	TGTGCCAGCAGCCCAGGGTCAGATGGAAACACCATATATTTT
TRBJ1-1	TRBV28	-	TRBD1	CASRRDRGWSTEAFF	TGTGCCAGCAGGCGGGACAGGGGCTGGTCGACTGAAGCTTTCTTT
TRBJ1-1	TRBV28	-	TRBD1	CASSPSLGQGDSEAFF	TGTGCCAGCAGTCCATCCCTCGGTCAGGGGGATAGTGAAGCTTTCTTT
TRBJ2-1	TRBV9	few	-	CASSVEGRGSNEQFF	TGTGCCAGCAGCGTAGAGGGACGGGGGAGCAATGAGCAGTTCTTC
TRBJ1-2	TRBV2	-	-	CASSGVRANYGYTF	TGTGCCAGCAGCGGCGTCAGGGCCAACTATGGCTACACCTTC
TRBJ1-2	TRBV18	-	-	CASSPRDGGDNYGYTF	TGTGCCAGCTCACCACGAGACGGGGGAGACAACTATGGCTACACCTTC
TRBJ2-3	TRBV7-3	-	-	CASSPAGSYTDTQYF	TGTGCCAGCAGTCCAGCGGGTTCTTACACAGATACGCAGTATTTT
TRBJ1-1	TRBV5-1	-	-	CASSLAGNTEAFF	TGCGCCAGCAGCTTGGCCGGGAACACTGAAGCTTTCTTT
TRBJ1-4	TRBV28	-	-	CASSSSPGGSGEKLFF	TGTGCCAGCAGTTCGTCGCCGGGGGGCAGTGGTGAAAAACTGTTTTTT
TRBJ2-1	TRBV11-3	few	TRBD2	CASSLNRGGTYNEQFF	TGTGCCAGCAGCTTAAACCGGGGGGGCACCTACAATGAGCAGTTCTTC
TRBJ2-3	TRBV11-3	-	-	CASKGHRTGYNSTDTQYF	TGTGCCAGCAAGGGCCACCGTACAGGATATAATAGCACAGATACGCAGTATTTT
TRBJ1-1	TRBV6-5	-	TRBD1	CASSYSLTGGSEAFF	TGTGCCAGCAGTTACTCGTTGACAGGGGGGTCTGAAGCTTTCTTT
TRBJ1-2	TRBV7-3	-	-	CASSFDMGYGYTF	TGTGCCAGCAGCTTCGACATGGGCTATGGCTACACCTTC